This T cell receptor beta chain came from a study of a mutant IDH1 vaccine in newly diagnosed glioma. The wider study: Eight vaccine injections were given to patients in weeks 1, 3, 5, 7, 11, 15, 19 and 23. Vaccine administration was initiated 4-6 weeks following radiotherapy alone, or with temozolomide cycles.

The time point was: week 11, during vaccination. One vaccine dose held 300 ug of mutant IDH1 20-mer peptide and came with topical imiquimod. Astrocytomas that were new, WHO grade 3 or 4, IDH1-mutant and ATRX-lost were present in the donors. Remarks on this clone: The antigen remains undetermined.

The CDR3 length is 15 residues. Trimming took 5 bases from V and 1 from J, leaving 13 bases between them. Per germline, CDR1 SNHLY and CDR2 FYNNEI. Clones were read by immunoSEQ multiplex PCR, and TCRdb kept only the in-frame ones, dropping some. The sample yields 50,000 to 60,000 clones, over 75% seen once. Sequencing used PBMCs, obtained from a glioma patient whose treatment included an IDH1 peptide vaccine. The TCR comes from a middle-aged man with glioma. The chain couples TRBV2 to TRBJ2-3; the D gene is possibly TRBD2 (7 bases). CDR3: CASSWGGSGTDTQYF. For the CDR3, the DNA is TGTGCCAGCAGTTGGGGGGGCTCAGGCACAGATACGCAGTATTTT.